Shown below are 31 T cell receptor beta chains from a single sample sequenced in a study of response to subunit inactivated influenza vaccine listed by TCRdb under 2018. Library construction relied on RT-PCR. Sequencing took place on an Illumina HiSeq 2500. TCRdb reprocessed the public reads (quality trimming at Q25 with fastp, clone calling with MiXCR) and kept in-frame beta chains. Every entry covers one CDR3 protein and lists the most common genes and DNA from its rows. Across this sample there are 650,000 to 800,000 distinct CDR3 sequences, with about 14% seen only once. The top ten clones comprise 5.5% to 7% of the sample. The material sequenced was PBMCs from blood, taken less than 15 days before vaccination. The receptors here all came from a middle-aged man who received an inactivated influenza vaccine. Donor details come from another sample of the same person, matched by shared clones.

This clonotype was observed many times. This chain joins TRBV29-1 and TRBJ1-2; 7 bases match TRBD1. The CDR3 sequence is 11 residues long. Trimming removed 7 bases from V and 8 bases from J; junction bases left unmatched: 7. Germline V CDR1 and CDR2: SQVTM, ANQGSEA. The CDR3 protein is CSASGGPGYTF. The CDR3 DNA is TGCAGCGCATCAGGGGGGCCCGGCTACACCTTC.

This clonotype was seen a handful of times. The chain employs TRBV6-1 and TRBJ1-5; tentatively, D is TRBD1 (6 bases). The length of the CDR3 is 16 residues. Trimming left V 0 bases short and J 1 base short, with 10 bases between. Looked up from germline, CDR1 is MNHNS and CDR2 is SASEGT. For the CDR3, the DNA is TGTGCCAGCAGTGAAGCGCTAGGACAGAGCAATCAGCCCCAGCATTTT. Translating it yields CASSEALGQSNQPQHF.

This clonotype was detected only a few times. This chain uses TRBV4-1 with TRBJ2-5; 13 nucleotides match TRBD2. The CDR3 length is 19 residues. Germline lookup yields CDR1 MGHRA and CDR2 YSYEKL. V lost 0 bases, J lost 1 base, and 8 bases stayed unmatched. DNA of the CDR3: TGCGCCAGCAGCCAAGATCCACTAGCGGGGGGGCTGGGCCAAGAGACCCAGTACTTC. Residues: CASSQDPLAGGLGQETQYF.

The table lists this clonotype with a few counts. J is TRBJ2-3 and V is TRBV4-1; possibly TRBD2 for D (5 bases). There are 17 residues in the CDR3. Trimming took off 1 base at V and 0 bases at J, with 14 bases between the two ends. The V gene's germline CDR1 is MGHRA and CDR2 YSYEKL. CDR3 coding DNA: TGCGCCAGCAGCCAAGCGCCGGCAAGAGGGAGCACAGATACGCAGTATTTT. It codes for CASSQAPARGSTDTQYF.

This chain connects TRBV5-1 to TRBJ2-7, with 8 positions matching TRBD1. The CDR3 extends over 17 amino acids. Germline V CDR1 and CDR2: SGHRS, YFSETQ. The V segment lost 4 bases and the J segment 4 bases; nucleotides outside the gene matches: 16. CDR3 residues: CASSPKIRQGFRYEQYF. CDR3 in DNA: TGCGCCAGCAGCCCGAAAATACGACAGGGGTTTAGGTACGAGCAGTACTTC.

This clonotype was counted ten times or more. J is TRBJ2-3 and V is TRBV5-1; possible D gene TRBD2, 5 bases. Trimming cost V 2 bases and J 2 bases, with 9 bases left between them. Germline assignment: CDR1 SGHRS and CDR2 YFSETQ. There are 14 residues in the CDR3. In nucleotides, the CDR3 is TGCGCCAGCAGCTTAGCGGTACCCACAGATACGCAGTATTTT. Translated: CASSLAVPTDTQYF.

The chain carries TRBV5-1 and TRBJ2-7; 8 bases agree with TRBD1. V gave up 3 bases and J gave up 2 bases; unmatched junction bases: 4. Germline values: CDR1 SGHRS, CDR2 YFSETQ. The CDR3 runs 14 residues. In DNA, the CDR3 is TGCGCCAGCAGCTACCTACAGGGGGCCTACGAGCAGTACTTC. Translation gives CASSYLQGAYEQYF.

This chain joins TRBV4-1 and TRBJ1-4; D is uncertain. Per the germline V gene, CDR1 is MGHRA and CDR2 is YSYEKL. This CDR3 has 14 amino acids. V shed 1 base and J shed 7 bases, with 10 bases lying between them. CDR3 residues: CASSQVLRTEKLFF. CDR3 nucleotides: TGCGCCAGCAGCCAAGTGTTGAGGACTGAAAAACTGTTTTTT.

The rearrangement links TRBV6-5 to TRBJ2-4; D not certain. Deletions cut 6 bases from V and 11 bases from J, with 14 bases between. CDR1 MNHEY and CDR2 SVGAGI come from the germline V gene. The CDR3 is made up of 12 amino acids. The CDR3 loop is CASSPRLRLQYF. CDR3 nucleotides: TGTGCCAGCAGCCCCCGGCTGCGGCTTCAGTACTTC.

This sequence joins TRBV3-1 and TRBJ2-3, with 9 positions matching TRBD2. CDR3 length: 17 amino acids. V was pared by 3 bases and J by 2 bases, with 9 bases of the junction left unmatched. Germline loops: CDR1 LGHDT, CDR2 YNNKEL (reference sequence). The CDR3 sequence is CASSHFSGGRDTDTQYF. In DNA, the CDR3 is TGTGCCAGCAGCCACTTCTCGGGCGGGAGGGACACAGATACGCAGTATTTT.

The gene calls are TRBV5-1 and TRBJ2-2; possible D gene TRBD2, 6 bases. There are 15 residues in the CDR3. Germline CDR1 and CDR2: SGHRS and YFSETQ. V was cut by 6 bases and J by 6 bases, with 18 bases left in between. The DNA of the CDR3 is TGCGCCAGCAAAGTATCCGGGGGTGACGCCGGGGAGCTGTTTTTT. It translates to CASKVSGGDAGELFF.

The chain joins TRBV20-1 to TRBJ2-7; possible D gene TRBD1, 6 bases. Trimming shortened V by 0 bases and J by 6 bases, and 15 bases separated the two germline ends. The germline gives CDR1 DFQATT, CDR2 SNEGSKA (reference sequence). CDR3 length: 14 residues. The CDR3 DNA sequence: TGCAGTGCTAGAGATCAGGGGCCCCGCCTCGAGCAGTACTTC. Amino acids: CSARDQGPRLEQYF.

The sample holds a few counts of this clonotype. A read error may account for a junction end that differs from germline. The chain is built from TRBV6-2 or TRBV6-3 and TRBJ1-5; D not certain. Germline V gene lookup returns CDR1 MNHEY and CDR2 SVGEGT. This CDR3 comprises 11 residues. The CDR3 spells CASSSGSPPHF. DNA of the CDR3: TGTGCCAGCAGCTCCGGGTCTCCCCCGCATTTT.

This clonotype was detected only a few times. The chain employs TRBV4-2 and TRBJ1-3; a possible D gene is TRBD1 (5 bases). Germline values: CDR1 LGHNA, CDR2 YNFKEQ. The CDR3 length is 14 residues. V was cut by 4 bases and J by 3 bases, with 10 bases left in between. CDR3 residues: CASSPGGNGNTIYF. The CDR3 nucleotides read TGTGCCAGCAGCCCTGGGGGAAATGGAAACACCATATATTTT.

The table lists this clonotype with many counts. The chain recombines TRBV10-3 with TRBJ2-7; a possible D gene is TRBD2 (6 bases). The length of the CDR3 is 15 residues. Germline-derived CDR1 and CDR2 are ENHRY and SYGVKD. Deletions cut 1 base from V and 3 bases from J, with 13 bases between. In DNA form, the CDR3 reads TGTGCCATCAGTGAGTTGGGGGGAACAGGCTACGAGCAGTACTTC. Its translation: CAISELGGTGYEQYF.

The rearrangement joins TRBV24-1 to TRBJ2-7; 7 positions agree with TRBD2. Unmatched junction bases numbered 9, after V lost 4 bases and J lost 4 bases. Germline V gives CDR1 KGHDR, CDR2 SFDVKD. CDR3 length: 15 amino acids. Here the CDR3 reads CATSDRSGGGYEQYF. The CDR3 nucleotides read TGTGCCACCAGTGACCGGTCGGGGGGTGGTTACGAGCAGTACTTC.

This clonotype was counted ten times or more. The CDR3 sequence: CASSGTGQGEDTQYF. DNA for the CDR3: TGTGCCAGCAGTGGAACGGGACAGGGAGAGGATACGCAGTATTTT. This chain connects TRBV5-6 to TRBJ2-3, with 9 nucleotides matching TRBD1. The CDR3 has 15 residues. Per the germline V gene, CDR1 is SGHDT and CDR2 is YYEEEE. V shed 5 bases, J shed 6 bases, and the junction held 10 bases outside the gene matches.

Written as DNA, the CDR3 is TGTGCCAGCAGCTTAGTGTCTCGCAGCGACGAGCAGTACTTC. Its translation is CASSLVSRSDEQYF. This sequence joins TRBV7-9 and TRBJ2-7, with D hard to call. The CDR3 extends over 14 amino acids. CDR1 SEHNR and CDR2 FQNEAQ come from the germline V gene (reference sequence). V was shortened by 1 base and J by 5 bases, with 12 bases between the two germline ends.

The chain employs TRBV4-3 and TRBJ1-6; D unclear. This CDR3 contains 16 residues. V shed 0 bases and J shed 7 bases, with 13 bases lying between them. From germline, CDR1 is LGHNA and CDR2 YSLEER. CDR3 sequence reads: CASSQEPQQVNSPLHF. DNA for the CDR3: TGCGCCAGCAGCCAAGAACCCCAACAAGTCAATTCACCCCTCCACTTT.

The chain links TRBV2 to TRBJ2-3; 9 bases agree with TRBD2. Germline CDR1 SNHLY, CDR2 FYNNEI. The ends lost 4 bases at V and 6 bases at J; junction bases unmatched: 5. The CDR3 spans 14 residues. The CDR3 DNA sequence: TGTGCCAGCAGTGGCCTAGCGGGAAGGGATACGCAGTATTTT. Translating it yields CASSGLAGRDTQYF. The full variable domain, in which reference TRBV2 and TRBJ2-3 provide the parts outside the CDR3, is EPEVTQTPSHQVTQMGQEVILRCVPISNHLYFYWYRQILGQKVEFLVSFYNNEISEKSEIFDDQFSVERPDGSNFTLKIRSTKLEDSAMYFCASSGLAGRDTQYFGPGTRLTVL.

This clonotype was counted only a few times. The V call is TRBV4-2, the J call TRBJ2-2; TRBD2 agrees at 7 bases. Germline V gene data show CDR1 as LGHNA and CDR2 as YNFKEQ. The V segment lost 0 bases and the J segment 6 bases; nucleotides outside the gene matches: 4. The CDR3 is 15 residues long. The CDR3 loop is CASSQDSAGAGELFF. CDR3 bases: TGTGCCAGCAGCCAAGATAGCGCGGGGGCCGGGGAGCTGTTTTTT.

The V and J genes are TRBV5-1 and TRBJ2-1; TRBD1 might be the D (6 bases). V lost 4 bases, J lost 2 bases, and 10 bases lay in between. Per germline, CDR1 SGHRS and CDR2 YFSETQ. This CDR3 region has 14 residues. The CDR3, as DNA: TGCGCCAGCAGCCCCTGGACAGCCTACAATGAGCAGTTCTTC. This encodes CASSPWTAYNEQFF.

This clonotype has ten or more counts. The CDR3 is CASSKRDYEQYF. CDR3 nucleotides: TGTGCCAGCAGCAAACGGGACTACGAGCAGTACTTC. This chain connects TRBV7-2 to TRBJ2-7; possible D gene TRBD2, 5 bases. The V and J ends lost 5 bases and 3 bases respectively, with 8 bases between them. Germline CDR1 is SGHTA and CDR2 is FQGNSA. The CDR3 consists of 12 residues. Full variable domain (remainder filled in from reference TRBV7-2 and TRBJ2-7): GAGVSQSPSNKVTEKGKDVELRCDPISGHTALYWYRQSLGQGLEFLIYFQGNSAPDKSGLPSDRFSAERTGGSVSTLTIQRTQQEDSAVYLCASSKRDYEQYFGPGTRLTVT.

This clonotype was detected only a few times. The J gene is TRBJ1-3, the V gene TRBV4-3; D call uncertain. The ends were cut back, 4 bases at V and 0 bases at J, with 10 bases in the middle. There are 15 residues in the CDR3. The V gene's germline CDR1 is LGHNA and CDR2 YSLEER. CDR3 region: CASSLSVSSGNTIYF. The CDR3 DNA reads TGCGCCAGCAGCCTATCAGTGTCCTCTGGAAACACCATATATTTT.

This chain uses TRBV4-2 with TRBJ2-5, with 8 bases identical to TRBD2. The J segment lost 6 bases and the V segment lost 0 bases, leaving 12 bases of the junction unmatched. Germline CDR1 and CDR2: LGHNA and YNFKEQ. The CDR3 contains 17 residues. The CDR3 spells CASSQDRTSGVGKTQYF. The CDR3 nucleotides are TGTGCCAGCAGCCAAGATCGAACTAGCGGAGTGGGAAAGACCCAGTACTTC.

V is TRBV3-1 and J is TRBJ2-3; the D gene is possibly TRBD1 (6 bases). The ends were cut back, 4 bases at V and 1 base at J, with 15 bases in the middle. Germline assignment: CDR1 LGHDT and CDR2 YNNKEL (reference sequence). The CDR3 is made up of 16 amino acids. CDR3 amino acids: CASSPRNSGGTDTQYF. CDR3 DNA sequence: TGTGCCAGCAGCCCCAGAAATTCAGGGGGCACAGATACGCAGTATTTT.

This clonotype was detected a few times. V is TRBV7-6 and J is TRBJ2-1; 10 positions match TRBD2. This CDR3 is 16 amino acids long. The V gene's germline CDR1 is SGHVS and CDR2 FNYEAQ. V was clipped by 4 bases and J by 4 bases; unmatched bases: 7. CDR3 DNA sequence: TGTGCCAGCAGCTCCCTAACTAGCGGGATTTACAATGAGCAGTTCTTC. Protein product: CASSSLTSGIYNEQFF.

CDR3 bases: TGTGCCAGCAGTTCTAGCGGGGGGCTACGCGGGGAGCTGTTTTTT. It encodes CASSSSGGLRGELFF. The chain uses TRBV12-3 or TRBV12-4 and TRBJ2-2; TRBD2 matches 11 bases. The J segment lost 7 bases and the V segment lost 4 bases, leaving 5 bases of the junction unmatched. The CDR3 is 15 amino acids.

This clonotype has a count of ten or more. The chain carries TRBV7-9 and TRBJ2-5, with 11 positions matching TRBD1. The V gene end was trimmed by 6 bases and the J gene end by 5 bases; junction bases not matched to a gene: 8. The V gene's germline CDR1 is SEHNR and CDR2 FQNEAQ (reference sequence). This CDR3 is 15 amino acids long. The CDR3 bases are TGTGCCAGCAGTTACGGGACAGGGGGATTGGAGACCCAGTACTTC. Translated, it gives CASSYGTGGLETQYF. The full variable domain, rest sourced from reference TRBV7-9 and TRBJ2-5, is DTGVSQNPRHKITKRGQNVTFRCDPISEHNRLYWYRQTLGQGPEFLTYFQNEAQLEKSRLLSDRFSAERPKGSFSTLEIQRTEQGDSAMYLCASSYGTGGLETQYFGPGTRLLVL.

The chain links TRBV24-1 to TRBJ2-2, with D hard to call. Germline CDR1 and CDR2: KGHDR and SFDVKD. CDR3 size: 14 residues. V was shortened by 2 bases and J by 0 bases, with 3 bases between the two germline ends. CDR3 region: CATSDSPNTGELFF. The CDR3 bases are TGTGCCACCAGTGATTCTCCGAACACCGGGGAGCTGTTTTTT.

This clonotype was detected many times. The chain is built from TRBV20-1 and TRBJ2-1, with TRBD2 identical over 12 bases. CDR1 is DFQATT and CDR2 is SNEGSKA in the germline V gene (reference sequence). V was pared by 2 bases and J by 5 bases, with 4 bases of the junction left unmatched. CDR3 length: 15 residues. CDR3 coding DNA: TGCAGTGCTAGAACTGGACTAGCGGGAAACAATGAGCAGTTCTTC. This encodes CSARTGLAGNNEQFF.